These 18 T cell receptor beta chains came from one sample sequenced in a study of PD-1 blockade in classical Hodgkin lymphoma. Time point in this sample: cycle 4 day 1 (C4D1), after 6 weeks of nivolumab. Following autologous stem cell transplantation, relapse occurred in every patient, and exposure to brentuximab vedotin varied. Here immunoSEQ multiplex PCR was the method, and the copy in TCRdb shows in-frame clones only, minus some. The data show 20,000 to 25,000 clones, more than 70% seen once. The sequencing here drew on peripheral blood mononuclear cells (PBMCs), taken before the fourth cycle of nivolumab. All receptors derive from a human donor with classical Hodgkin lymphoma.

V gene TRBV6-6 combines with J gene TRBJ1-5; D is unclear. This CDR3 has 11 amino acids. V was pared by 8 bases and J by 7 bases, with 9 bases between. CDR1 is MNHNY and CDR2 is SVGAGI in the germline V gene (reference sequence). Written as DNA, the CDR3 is TGTGCCAGCTCTGGGGAACAGCCCCAGCATTTT. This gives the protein CASSGEQPQHF.

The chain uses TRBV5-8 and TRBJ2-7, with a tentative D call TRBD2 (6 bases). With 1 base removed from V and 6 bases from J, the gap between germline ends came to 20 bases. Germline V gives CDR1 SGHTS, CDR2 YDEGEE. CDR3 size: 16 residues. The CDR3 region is CASSLQSPLARGEQYF. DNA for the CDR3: TGTGCCAGCAGCTTGCAGTCCCCTCTAGCGCGAGGCGAGCAGTACTTC.

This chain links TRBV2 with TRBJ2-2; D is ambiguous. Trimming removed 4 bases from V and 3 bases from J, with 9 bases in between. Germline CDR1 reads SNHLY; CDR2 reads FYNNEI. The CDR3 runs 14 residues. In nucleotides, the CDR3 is TGTGCCAGCAGTGGGGTCGGGTACACCGGGGAGCTGTTTTTT. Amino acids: CASSGVGYTGELFF.

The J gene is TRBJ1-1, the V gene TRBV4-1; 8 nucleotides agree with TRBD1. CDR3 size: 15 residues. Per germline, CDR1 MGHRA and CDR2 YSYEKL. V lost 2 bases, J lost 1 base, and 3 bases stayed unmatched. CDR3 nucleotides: TGCGCCAGCAGCCAAACCGGGACAGGGAACACTGAAGCTTTCTTT. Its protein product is CASSQTGTGNTEAFF.

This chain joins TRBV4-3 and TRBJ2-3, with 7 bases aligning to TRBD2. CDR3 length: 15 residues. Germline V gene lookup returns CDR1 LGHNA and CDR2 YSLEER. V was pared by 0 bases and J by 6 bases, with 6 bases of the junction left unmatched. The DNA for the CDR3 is TGCGCCAGCAGCCAAGAAATCGCGGGAGTCGATACGCAGTATTTT. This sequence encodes CASSQEIAGVDTQYF.

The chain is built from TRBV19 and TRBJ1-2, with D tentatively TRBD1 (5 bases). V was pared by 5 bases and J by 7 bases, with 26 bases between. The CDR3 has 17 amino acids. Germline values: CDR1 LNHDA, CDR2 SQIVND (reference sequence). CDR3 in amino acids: CASSAAGLITFSPGYTF. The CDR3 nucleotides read TGTGCCAGTAGTGCCGCAGGGCTGATAACATTTAGCCCTGGCTACACCTTC.

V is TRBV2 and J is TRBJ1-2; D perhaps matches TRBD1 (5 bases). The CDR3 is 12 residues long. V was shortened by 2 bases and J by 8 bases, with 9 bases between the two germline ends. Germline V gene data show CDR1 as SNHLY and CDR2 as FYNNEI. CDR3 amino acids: CASSETQGGYTF. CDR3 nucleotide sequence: TGTGCCAGCAGTGAAACCCAGGGAGGCTACACCTTC.

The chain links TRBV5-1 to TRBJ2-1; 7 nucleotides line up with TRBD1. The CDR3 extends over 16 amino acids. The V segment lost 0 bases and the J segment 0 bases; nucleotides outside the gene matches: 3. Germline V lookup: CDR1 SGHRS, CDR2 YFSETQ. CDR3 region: CASSLAGQSSYNEQFF. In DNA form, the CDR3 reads TGCGCCAGCAGCTTGGCGGGACAGAGCTCCTACAATGAGCAGTTCTTC.

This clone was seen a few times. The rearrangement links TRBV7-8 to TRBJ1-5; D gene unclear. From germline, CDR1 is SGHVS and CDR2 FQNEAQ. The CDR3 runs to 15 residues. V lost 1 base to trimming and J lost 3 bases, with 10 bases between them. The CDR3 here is CASSLGRVNNQPQHF. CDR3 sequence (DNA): TGTGCCAGCAGCTTAGGAAGGGTGAACAATCAGCCCCAGCATTTT.

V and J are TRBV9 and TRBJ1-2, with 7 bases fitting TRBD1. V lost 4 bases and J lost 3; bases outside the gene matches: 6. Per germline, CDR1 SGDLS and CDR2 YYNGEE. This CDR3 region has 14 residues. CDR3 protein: CASSTPTGDYGYTF. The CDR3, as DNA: TGTGCCAGCAGCACCCCTACAGGGGACTATGGCTACACCTTC. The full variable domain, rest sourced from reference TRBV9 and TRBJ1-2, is DSGVTQTPKHLITATGQRVTLRCSPRSGDLSVYWYQQSLDQGLQFLIQYYNGEERAKGNILERFSAQQFPDLHSELNLSSLELGDSALYFCASSTPTGDYGYTFGSGTRLTVV.

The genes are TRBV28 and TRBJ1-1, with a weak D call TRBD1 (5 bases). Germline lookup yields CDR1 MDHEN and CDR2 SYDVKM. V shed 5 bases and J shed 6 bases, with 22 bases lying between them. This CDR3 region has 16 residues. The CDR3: CASSIPRTPGVAEAFF. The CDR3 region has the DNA TGTGCCAGCAGTATACCCCGGACCCCGGGGGTTGCTGAAGCTTTCTTT.

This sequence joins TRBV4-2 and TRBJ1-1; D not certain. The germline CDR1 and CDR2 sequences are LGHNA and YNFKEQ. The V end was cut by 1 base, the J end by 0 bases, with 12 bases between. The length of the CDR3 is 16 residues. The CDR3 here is CASSQAGNSMNTEAFF. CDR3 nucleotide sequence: TGTGCCAGCAGCCAAGCCGGTAACTCAATGAACACTGAAGCTTTCTTT.

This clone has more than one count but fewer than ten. In DNA, the CDR3 is TGTGCCAGCCGATACACTGAAGCTTTCTTT. Translating it yields CASRYTEAFF. The J gene is TRBJ1-1, the V gene TRBV2; D gene uncertain. The CDR3 has 10 amino acids. The germline gives CDR1 SNHLY, CDR2 FYNNEI. V lost 8 bases to trimming and J lost 3 bases, with 4 bases between them.

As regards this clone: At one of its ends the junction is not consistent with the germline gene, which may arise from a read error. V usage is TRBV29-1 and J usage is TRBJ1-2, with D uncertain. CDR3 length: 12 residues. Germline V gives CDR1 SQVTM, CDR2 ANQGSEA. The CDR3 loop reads CSVEDGSHGYTF. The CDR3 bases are TGCAGCGTAGAAGACGGATCCCATGGCTACACCTTC.

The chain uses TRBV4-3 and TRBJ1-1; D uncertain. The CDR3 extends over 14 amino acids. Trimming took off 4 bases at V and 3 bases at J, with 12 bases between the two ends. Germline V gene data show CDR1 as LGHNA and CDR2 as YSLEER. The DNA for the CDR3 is TGCGCCAGCAGCCCGGAGGGTGCGGACACTGAAGCTTTCTTT. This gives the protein CASSPEGADTEAFF.

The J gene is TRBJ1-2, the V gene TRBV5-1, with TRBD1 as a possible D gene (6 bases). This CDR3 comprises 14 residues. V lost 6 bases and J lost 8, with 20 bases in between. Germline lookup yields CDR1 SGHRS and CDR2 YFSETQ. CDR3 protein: CASTATEGGGGYTF. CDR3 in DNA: TGCGCCAGCACCGCGACCGAGGGTGGGGGCGGCTACACCTTC.

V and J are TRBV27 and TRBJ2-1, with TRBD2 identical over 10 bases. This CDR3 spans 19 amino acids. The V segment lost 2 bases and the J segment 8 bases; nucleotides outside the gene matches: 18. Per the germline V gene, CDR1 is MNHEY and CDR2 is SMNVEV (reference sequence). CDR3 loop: CASSLTSGDLLPAVHEQFF. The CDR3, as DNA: TGTGCCAGCAGTTTAACTAGCGGGGATCTTCTCCCCGCTGTCCATGAGCAGTTCTTC.

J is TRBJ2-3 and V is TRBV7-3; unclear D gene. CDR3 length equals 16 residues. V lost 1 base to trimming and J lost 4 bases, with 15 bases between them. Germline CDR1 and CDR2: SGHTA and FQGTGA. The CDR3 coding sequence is TGTGCCAGCAGCTTAAGACACCGGGTCAATCCAGATACGCAGTATTTT. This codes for CASSLRHRVNPDTQYF.